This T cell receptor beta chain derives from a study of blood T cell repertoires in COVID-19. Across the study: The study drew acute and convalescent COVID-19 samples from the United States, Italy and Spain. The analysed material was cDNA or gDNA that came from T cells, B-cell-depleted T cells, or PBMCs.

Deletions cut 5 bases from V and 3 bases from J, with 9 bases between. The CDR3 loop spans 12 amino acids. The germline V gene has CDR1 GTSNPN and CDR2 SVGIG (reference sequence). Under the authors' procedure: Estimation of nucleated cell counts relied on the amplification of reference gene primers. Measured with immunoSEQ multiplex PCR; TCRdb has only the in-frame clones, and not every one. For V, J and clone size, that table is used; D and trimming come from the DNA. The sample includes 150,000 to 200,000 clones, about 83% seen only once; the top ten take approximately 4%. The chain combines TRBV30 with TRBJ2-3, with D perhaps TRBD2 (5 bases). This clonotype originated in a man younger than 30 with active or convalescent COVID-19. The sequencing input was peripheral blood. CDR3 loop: CAWDGGTDTQYF. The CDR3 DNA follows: TGTGCCTGGGACGGCGGGACAGATACGCAGTATTTT.